These T cell receptor beta chains were read from a single sample in a study of T cells in Graves' hyperthyroidism and ophthalmopathy. In TCRdb, the multiplex PCR reads were re-called with MiXCR into one record per CDR3 protein. Of more than 500,000 distinct CDR3 sequences in the sample, just over 45% are singletons; the top ten hold 15% to 20%. The specimen was peripheral blood or thyroid tissue (not recorded which). These receptors originate from an adult woman with Graves' disease, either hyperthyroidism or ophthalmopathy (not recorded which). CDR3s include the opening cysteine and the closing phenylalanine or tryptophan. A D gene is named only where the DNA matches it firmly. Clone sizes are given selectively: once, few, many, or a class where the clone is expanded.

size	J	D	V	CDR3	DNA
few	TRBJ1-4	NA	TRBV29-1	CSVARDGHEKLFF	TGCAGCGTTGCCCGGGACGGGCATGAAAAACTGTTTTTT
many	TRBJ1-5	NA	TRBV4-2	CASSPSGGQGNQPQHF	TGTGCCAGCAGCCCCTCTGGGGGGCAAGGCAATCAGCCCCAGCATTTT
NA	TRBJ1-6	NA	TRBV10-3	CAISESGGDNSPLHF	TGTGCCATCAGTGAGTCCGGGGGCGACAATTCACCCCTCCACTTT
once	TRBJ2-7	NA	TRBV10-2	CASMGLGDEQYF	TGCGCCAGCATGGGACTCGGGGACGAGCAGTACTTC
many	TRBJ1-1	NA	TRBV7-9	CASSSRTDNTEAFF	TGTGCCAGCAGCTCAAGGACAGATAACACTGAAGCTTTCTTT
NA	TRBJ2-6	TRBD1	TRBV7-3	CASSFGTGISGANVLTF	TGTGCCAGCAGCTTCGGGACAGGGATTTCAGGGGCCAACGTCCTGACTTTC
NA	TRBJ1-2	NA	TRBV20-1	CSARPRRGGNYGYTF	TGCAGTGCTAGACCCCGGCGCGGGGGTAACTATGGCTACACCTTC
many	TRBJ1-1	NA	TRBV3-1	CASSQSRVLTEAFF	TGTGCCAGCAGCCAGAGTCGGGTTCTCACTGAAGCTTTCTTT
NA	TRBJ2-7	TRBD1	TRBV7-2	CASTTSGTGNSYEQYF	TGTGCCAGCACCACGTCCGGGACAGGGAACTCCTACGAGCAGTACTTC
NA	TRBJ2-7	NA	TRBV25-1	CASSLEPTGSYEQYF	TGTGCCAGCAGCTTAGAGCCCACGGGGTCGTACGAGCAGTACTTC
few	TRBJ2-7	NA	TRBV28	CASSLLQGFEQYF	TGTGCCAGCAGTTTGCTACAGGGTTTCGAGCAGTACTTC
NA	TRBJ1-2	NA	TRBV10-2	CASSDRSVAQGEGYTF	TGCGCCAGCAGTGACAGGTCCGTCGCGCAGGGAGAGGGCTACACCTTC
NA	TRBJ2-2	TRBD1	TRBV19	CASSIETGGRAGELFF	TGTGCCAGTAGTATTGAGACAGGGGGACGCGCCGGGGAGCTGTTTTTT
NA	TRBJ1-1	NA	TRBV14	CASSQGWGEAFF	TGTGCCAGCAGCCAAGGATGGGGTGAAGCTTTCTTT
many	TRBJ2-5	TRBD2	TRBV10-2	CASSSGSWTQYF	TGCGCCAGCTCTAGCGGGAGTTGGACCCAGTACTTC
many	TRBJ1-5	NA	TRBV6-1	CASTLPRGSSQPQHF	TGTGCCAGCACCTTGCCTAGGGGTAGTAGTCAGCCCCAGCATTTT
many	TRBJ2-5	TRBD1	TRBV14	CASSQGWDRDPPETQYF	TGTGCCAGCAGCCAAGGGTGGGACAGGGACCCACCTGAGACCCAGTACTTC
NA	TRBJ2-6	NA	TRBV7-3	CASSLRMGANVLTF	TGTGCCAGCAGCTTAAGGATGGGCGCCAACGTCCTGACTTTC
many	TRBJ2-7	NA	TRBV29-1	CSAQGTQGYEQYF	TGCAGCGCCCAAGGGACTCAGGGCTACGAGCAGTACTTC
many	TRBJ1-5	NA	TRBV7-2	CASSLRSNQPQHF	TGTGCCAGCAGCTTAAGGAGCAATCAGCCCCAGCATTTT
NA	TRBJ1-5	TRBD1	TRBV20-1	CSAKLRDRAHQPQHF	TGCAGTGCTAAACTGAGGGACAGGGCTCATCAGCCCCAGCATTTT
NA	TRBJ1-4	TRBD1	TRBV7-2	CASSRTGLAGEKLFF	TGTGCCAGCAGCCGGACAGGGTTGGCGGGAGAAAAACTGTTTTTT
many	TRBJ2-7	TRBD1	TRBV7-2	CASSLAGTGGSRAYEQYF	TGTGCCAGCAGCTTAGCCGGGACAGGGGGTTCTAGAGCCTACGAGCAGTACTTC
many	TRBJ1-6	NA	TRBV10-3	CANGELENSPLHF	TGTGCCAACGGGGAGTTGGAGAATTCACCCCTCCACTTT
NA	TRBJ1-2	TRBD1	TRBV20-1	CSARQGVNYGYTF	TGCAGTGCTAGGCAGGGGGTGAACTATGGCTACACCTTC
NA	TRBJ1-2	NA	TRBV20-1	CAAGTSGDDGYTF	TGCGCCGCCGGGACTAGCGGGGACGATGGCTACACCTTC
many	TRBJ1-6	NA	TRBV5-1	CASGEPNSPLHF	TGCGCCAGCGGGGAGCCAAATTCACCCCTCCACTTT
NA	TRBJ1-1	NA	TRBV15	CATSRERNTEAFF	TGTGCCACCAGCAGAGAGAGGAACACTGAAGCTTTCTTT
many	TRBJ2-5	TRBD2	TRBV5-1	CASSQPRDGGSRETQYF	TGCGCCAGCAGCCAGCCACGAGACGGCGGGAGTAGGGAGACCCAGTACTTC
NA	TRBJ1-6	NA	TRBV10-3	CAISDAYNSPLHF	TGTGCCATCAGTGACGCCTATAATTCACCCCTCCACTTT
many	TRBJ1-1	NA	TRBV7-3	CASSLSGQTEAFF	TGTGCCAGCAGCTTGTCAGGCCAGACTGAAGCTTTCTTT
NA	TRBJ1-1	NA	TRBV5-1	CASSLDGHLNTEAFF	TGCGCCAGCAGCTTGGACGGACACTTGAACACTGAAGCTTTCTTT
NA	TRBJ2-7	TRBD2	TRBV11-2	CACSVGGLADSYGQYF	TGTGCCTGCAGCGTCGGGGGACTAGCGGATTCCTACGGGCAGTACTTC
many	TRBJ2-7	NA	TRBV4-1	CASSQDRAQLEQYF	TGCGCCAGCAGCCAAGATAGAGCCCAGCTCGAGCAGTACTTC
many	TRBJ2-5	TRBD2	TRBV2	CASGLVAETQYF	TGTGCCAGCGGACTAGTGGCGGAGACCCAGTACTTC
NA	TRBJ2-7	TRBD2	TRBV29-1	CSPGSGGEQYF	TGCAGCCCCGGGTCGGGGGGGGAGCAGTACTTC
NA	TRBJ2-1	TRBD2	TRBV2	CASRGLAGGDEQFF	TGTGCCAGCAGGGGACTAGCGGGAGGAGATGAGCAGTTCTTC
NA	TRBJ2-7	NA	TRBV7-8	CASSLQWTESYEQYF	TGTGCCAGCAGCTTACAGTGGACGGAGTCCTACGAGCAGTACTTC
NA	TRBJ2-3	TRBD2	TRBV7-6	CASSLGLAGPQYF	TGTGCCAGCAGCTTAGGACTAGCGGGACCGCAGTATTTT